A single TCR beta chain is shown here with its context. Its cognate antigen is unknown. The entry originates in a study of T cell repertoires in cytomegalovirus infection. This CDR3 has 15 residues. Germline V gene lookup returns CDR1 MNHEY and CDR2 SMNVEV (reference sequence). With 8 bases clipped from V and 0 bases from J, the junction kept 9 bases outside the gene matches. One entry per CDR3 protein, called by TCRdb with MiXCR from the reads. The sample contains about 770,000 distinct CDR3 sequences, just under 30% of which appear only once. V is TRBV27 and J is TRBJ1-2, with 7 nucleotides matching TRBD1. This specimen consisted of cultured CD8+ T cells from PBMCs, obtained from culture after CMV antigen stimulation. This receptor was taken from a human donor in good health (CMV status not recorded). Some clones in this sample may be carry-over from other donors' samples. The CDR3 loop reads CASGRDSPANYGYTF. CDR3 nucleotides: TGTGCCAGCGGAAGGGACAGTCCGGCTAACTATGGCTACACCTTC.